The sequence of this T cell receptor beta chain was determined in a study of T cell changes during pregnancy in multiple sclerosis. This clone came up once. TCRdb's copy holds only in-frame clones and misses some; the assay was immunoSEQ multiplex PCR. The table has roughly 84,000 clones, around 93% seen once. Sequenced material: peripheral blood, taken in the third trimester of pregnancy. This TCR came from a female donor in good health, enrolled as a control in a pregnancy study.

The CDR3 DNA sequence: TGCGCCAGCAGCCAAGATCCGGGACAGGTTGGAAACACCATATATTTT. This sequence encodes CASSQDPGQVGNTIYF. This chain uses TRBV4-1 with TRBJ1-3, with TRBD1 matching over 8 bases. The CDR3 length is 16 residues. Germline loops: CDR1 MGHRA, CDR2 YSYEKL. V lost 0 bases, J lost 3 bases, and 4 bases stayed unmatched.